These 18 T cell receptor beta chains were sequenced from one sample in a study of shared clonotypes between healthy human individuals. TCRdb's copy holds only in-frame clones and misses some; the assay was immunoSEQ multiplex PCR. The profile shows approximately 480,000 clones, roughly 79% of them singletons. Sequenced sample: PBMCs. These receptor sequences come from a woman in her thirties or forties in good health. Some clones in this sample may be carry-over from other donors' samples.

For the CDR3, the DNA is TGTGCCAGCAGTCGAAGCGGGTGGGACACCGGGGAGCTGTTTTTT. Its protein is CASSRSGWDTGELFF. The chain employs TRBV5-6 and TRBJ2-2; TRBD2 is a possible D gene (6 bases). V was cut by 5 bases and J by 3 bases, with 14 bases left in between. This CDR3 has 15 residues. CDR1 and CDR2 from the germline V gene are SGHDT and YYEEEE. The full variable domain, in which reference TRBV5-6 and TRBJ2-2 provide the parts outside the CDR3, is DAGVTQSPTHLIKTRGQQVTLRCSPKSGHDTVSWYQQALGQGPQFIFQYYEEEERQRGNFPDRFSGHQFPNYSSELNVNALLLGDSALYLCASSRSGWDTGELFFGEGSRLTVL.

In this sample, this clone turned up many times. This chain joins TRBV30 and TRBJ1-3; D is undetermined. CDR1 is GTSNPN, CDR2 SVGIG, per germline (reference sequence). With 5 bases removed from V and 0 bases from J, the gap between germline ends came to 11 bases. The CDR3 is 14 residues long. The CDR3 bases are TGTGCCTGGGCGAGGGTCGGCTCTGGAAACACCATATATTTT. It encodes CAWARVGSGNTIYF.

This chain connects TRBV28 to TRBJ2-7; no definite D call. The CDR3 has 13 residues. Germline CDR1 is MDHEN and CDR2 is SYDVKM. V lost 1 base, J lost 5 bases, and 9 bases lay in between. CDR3 amino acids: CASSLSSYNEQYF. CDR3 nucleotides: TGTGCCAGCAGTTTATCTAGTTACAACGAGCAGTACTTC. The full variable domain, rest sourced from reference TRBV28 and TRBJ2-7, is DVKVTQSSRYLVKRTGEKVFLECVQDMDHENMFWYRQDPGLGLRLIYFSYDVKMKEKGDIPEGYSVSREKKERFSLILESASTNQTSMYLCASSLSSYNEQYFGPGTRLTVT.

V is TRBV19 and J is TRBJ1-2, with D perhaps TRBD1 (6 bases). Between the trimmed V and J ends, which lost 6 bases and 3 bases, there was a span of 11 bases. CDR3 length: 13 residues. The V gene's germline CDR1 is LNHDA and CDR2 SQIVND (reference sequence). CDR3: CASSHDRYYGYTF. CDR3 coding DNA: TGTGCCAGTAGCCATGACAGGTACTATGGCTACACCTTC.

This clone came up once. This chain links TRBV29-1 with TRBJ1-5; 9 bases line up with TRBD1. The length of the CDR3 is 13 residues. V lost 4 bases, J lost 4 bases, and 2 bases stayed unmatched. CDR1 is SQVTM and CDR2 is ANQGSEA in the germline V gene. The CDR3: CSVGDRANQPQHF. The CDR3 region has the DNA TGCAGCGTTGGGGACAGGGCGAATCAGCCCCAGCATTTT.

This clone was counted only a few times. CDR3 in DNA: TGTGCCAGCAGTCTAGCGACAGGGGGGTCCTACGAGCAGTACTTC. This encodes CASSLATGGSYEQYF. The chain recombines TRBV6-1 with TRBJ2-7, with 9 bases lining up with TRBD1. CDR3 length equals 15 residues. J lost 1 base, V lost 5 bases, and 6 bases had no gene match. The germline gives CDR1 MNHNS, CDR2 SASEGT.

V and J are TRBV29-1 and TRBJ2-5; TRBD2 is a possible D gene (5 bases). V was pared by 5 bases and J by 5 bases, with 6 bases between. The CDR3 runs to 10 residues. Germline V CDR1 and CDR2: SQVTM, ANQGSEA. Written as DNA, the CDR3 is TGCAGCGTTTGGAGGGAGACCCAGTACTTC. It translates to CSVWRETQYF.

This chain links TRBV11-2 with TRBJ2-2; perhaps D is TRBD1 or TRBD2 (6 bases each). Germline V CDR1 and CDR2: SGHAT, FQNNGV. The CDR3 extends over 14 amino acids. Trimming pared 6 bases from V and 3 bases from J, leaving 11 bases between. CDR3 DNA: TGTGCCAGCAGATTTAGGGGGGACACCGGGGAGCTGTTTTTT. This sequence encodes CASRFRGDTGELFF. The variable domain in full, completed from reference TRBV11-2 and TRBJ2-2, reads EAGVAQSPRYKIIEKRQSVAFWCNPISGHATLYWYQQILGQGPKLLIQFQNNGVVDDSQLPKDRFSAERLKGVDSTLKIQPAKLEDSAVYLCASRFRGDTGELFFGEGSRLTVL.

The chain employs TRBV29-1 and TRBJ2-7; D tentatively reads TRBD1 or TRBD2 (5 bases each). V lost 4 bases and J 4 bases, leaving 14 bases between the germline ends. The CDR3 totals 13 residues. Looked up from germline, CDR1 is SQVTM and CDR2 is ANQGSEA. In DNA form, the CDR3 reads TGCAGCGTTGTAAGGGACGGTGTATACGAGCAGTACTTC. Its translation is CSVVRDGVYEQYF.

The genes are TRBV7-9 and TRBJ2-7; D is undetermined. From germline, CDR1 is SEHNR and CDR2 FQNEAQ (reference sequence). V was clipped by 1 base and J by 3 bases, with 7 bases between them. CDR3 length: 13 amino acids. The CDR3 DNA reads as TGTGCCAGCAGCTTAGAAGCGTACTACGAGCAGTACTTC. Encoded protein: CASSLEAYYEQYF.

The chain is built from TRBV28 and TRBJ2-4; D is unclear. Germline V gene sequence: CDR1 MDHEN, CDR2 SYDVKM. The CDR3 sequence is 18 residues long. V was pared by 2 bases and J by 0 bases, with 17 bases between. CDR3 sequence: CASSLRQLVPKAKNIQYF. CDR3 coding DNA: TGTGCCAGCAGTTTAAGGCAGCTTGTCCCAAAAGCCAAAAACATTCAGTACTTC.

This sequence joins TRBV19 and TRBJ2-2; 7 bases match TRBD2. This CDR3 region has 18 residues. Unmatched junction bases numbered 12, after V lost 5 bases and J lost 0 bases. The germline gives CDR1 LNHDA, CDR2 SQIVND (reference sequence). The CDR3 region is CASSLPGGVAANTGELFF. As DNA, the CDR3 is TGTGCCAGTAGTCTCCCTGGGGGGGTTGCCGCGAACACCGGGGAGCTGTTTTTT.

The chain couples TRBV19 to TRBJ1-2; D unresolved. The V end was cut by 6 bases, the J end by 4 bases, with 15 bases between. The germline V gene encodes CDR1 LNHDA and CDR2 SQIVND (reference sequence). The CDR3 totals 14 residues. This CDR3 is CASSETMDGYGYTF. CDR3 coding DNA: TGTGCCAGTAGCGAAACCATGGACGGCTATGGCTACACCTTC.

This clone was observed a single time. This rearrangement joins TRBV10-1 to TRBJ1-4; 9 bases are a match to TRBD1. Germline V gene sequence: CDR1 WNHNN, CDR2 SYGVQD (reference sequence). The J segment lost 3 bases and the V segment lost 6 bases, leaving 11 bases of the junction unmatched. This CDR3 region has 17 residues. CDR3 in DNA: TGCGCCAGCAGCGCCGGGACAGGGATGGTGGCTAATGAAAAACTGTTTTTT. It codes for CASSAGTGMVANEKLFF.

The rearrangement joins TRBV10-2 to TRBJ1-1, with D possibly TRBD1 on 5 matching bases. Per germline, CDR1 WSHSY and CDR2 SAAADI. Trimming took 3 bases from V and 4 from J, leaving 12 bases between them. This CDR3 comprises 14 residues. The CDR3 spells CASSDWGTGTEAFF. DNA of the CDR3: TGCGCCAGCAGTGATTGGGGCACGGGCACTGAAGCTTTCTTT.

This chain uses TRBV5-6 with TRBJ1-1, with D maybe TRBD1 (5 bases). Trimming took 10 bases from V and 0 from J, leaving 13 bases between them. The germline V gene encodes CDR1 SGHDT and CDR2 YYEEEE. The CDR3 length is 13 residues. CDR3 in amino acids: CASHLGVNTEAFF. Written as DNA, the CDR3 is TGTGCCTCCCACTTGGGGGTGAACACTGAAGCTTTCTTT. Variable domain in full (rest from reference TRBV5-6 and TRBJ1-1): DAGVTQSPTHLIKTRGQQVTLRCSPKSGHDTVSWYQQALGQGPQFIFQYYEEEERQRGNFPDRFSGHQFPNYSSELNVNALLLGDSALYLCASHLGVNTEAFFGQGTRLTVV.

The chain combines TRBV20-1 with TRBJ2-7; D not certain. The CDR3 length is 11 residues. Trimming removed 4 bases at V and 1 base at J, with 5 bases between. Germline CDR1 reads DFQATT; CDR2 reads SNEGSKA (reference sequence). As DNA, the CDR3 is TGCAGTGCTACCAGGTCCTACGAGCAGTACTTC. Encoded protein: CSATRSYEQYF.

The V and J genes are TRBV4-2 and TRBJ2-3; D is ambiguous. The length of the CDR3 is 15 residues. CDR1 and CDR2 (germline): LGHNA, YNFKEQ. V was clipped by 0 bases and J by 0 bases, with 7 bases between them. Here the CDR3 DNA reads TGTGCCAGCAGCCAAGAGTTAGGAAGCACAGATACGCAGTATTTT. Translated, it gives CASSQELGSTDTQYF.